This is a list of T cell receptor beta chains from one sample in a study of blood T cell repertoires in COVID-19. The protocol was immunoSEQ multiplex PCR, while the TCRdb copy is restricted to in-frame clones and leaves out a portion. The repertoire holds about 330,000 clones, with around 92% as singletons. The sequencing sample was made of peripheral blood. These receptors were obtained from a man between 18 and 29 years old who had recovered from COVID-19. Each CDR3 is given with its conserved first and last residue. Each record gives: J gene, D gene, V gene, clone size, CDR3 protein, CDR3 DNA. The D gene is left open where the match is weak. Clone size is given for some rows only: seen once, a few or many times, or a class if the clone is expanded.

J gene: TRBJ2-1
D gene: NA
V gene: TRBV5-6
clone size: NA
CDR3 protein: CASSLIGGRDNEQFF
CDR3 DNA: TGTGCCAGCAGTCTGATCGGGGGGCGGGACAATGAGCAGTTCTTC

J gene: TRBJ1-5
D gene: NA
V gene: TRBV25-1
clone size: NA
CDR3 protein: CASSKDSSNQPQHF
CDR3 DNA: TGTGCCAGCAGTAAAGACAGTAGCAATCAGCCCCAGCATTTT

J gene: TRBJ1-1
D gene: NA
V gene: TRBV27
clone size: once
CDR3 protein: CASSLTGIQNTEAFF
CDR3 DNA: TGTGCCAGCAGTTTAACAGGGATTCAGAACACTGAAGCTTTCTTT

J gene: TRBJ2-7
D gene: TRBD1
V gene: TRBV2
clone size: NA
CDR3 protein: CARRDSSYEQYF
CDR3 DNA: TGTGCCAGGAGGGACAGTTCCTACGAGCAGTACTTC

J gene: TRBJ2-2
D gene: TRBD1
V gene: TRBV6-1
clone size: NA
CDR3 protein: CASREGGVVTGELFF
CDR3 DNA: TGTGCCAGCAGGGAAGGGGGCGTAGTCACCGGGGAGCTGTTTTTT

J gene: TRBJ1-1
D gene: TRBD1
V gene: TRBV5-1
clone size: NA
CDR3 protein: CASRRTGGSSTEAFF
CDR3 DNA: TGCGCCAGCAGACGGACAGGGGGTAGTAGCACTGAAGCTTTCTTT

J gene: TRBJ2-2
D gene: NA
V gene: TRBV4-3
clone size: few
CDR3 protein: CASSQDLAGLNTGELFF
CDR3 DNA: TGCGCCAGCAGCCAAGATCTAGCAGGTTTGAACACCGGGGAGCTGTTTTTT

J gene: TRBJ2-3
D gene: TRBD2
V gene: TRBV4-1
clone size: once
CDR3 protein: CASSQVGGFGRTDTQYF
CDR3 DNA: TGCGCCAGCAGCCAAGTGGGGGGGTTCGGGCGCACAGATACGCAGTATTTT

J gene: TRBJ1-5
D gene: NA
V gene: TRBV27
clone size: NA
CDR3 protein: CASTVRGNSGPNQPQHF
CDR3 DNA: TGTGCCAGCACCGTACGGGGGAATTCAGGGCCCAATCAGCCCCAGCATTTT

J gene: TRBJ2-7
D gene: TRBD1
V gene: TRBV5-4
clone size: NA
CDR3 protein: CASTGQGFDEQYF
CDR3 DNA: TGTGCCAGCACCGGACAGGGGTTTGACGAGCAGTACTTC

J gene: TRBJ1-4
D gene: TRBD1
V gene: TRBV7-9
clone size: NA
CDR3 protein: CASSKQGRDEKLFF
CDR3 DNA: TGTGCCAGCAGCAAACAGGGGCGCGATGAAAAACTGTTTTTT

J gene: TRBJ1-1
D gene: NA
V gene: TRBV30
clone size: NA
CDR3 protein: CAYTSNTEAFF
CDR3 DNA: TGTGCCTACACATCGAACACTGAAGCTTTCTTT

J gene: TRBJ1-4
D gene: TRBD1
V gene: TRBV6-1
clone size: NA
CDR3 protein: CASSDVGQGNEKLFF
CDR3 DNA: TGTGCCAGCAGTGATGTGGGACAGGGAAATGAAAAACTGTTTTTT

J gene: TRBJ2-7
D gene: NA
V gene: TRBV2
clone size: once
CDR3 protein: CASSEAGQIYEQYF
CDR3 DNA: TGTGCCAGCAGTGAAGCGGGACAAATCTACGAGCAGTACTTC

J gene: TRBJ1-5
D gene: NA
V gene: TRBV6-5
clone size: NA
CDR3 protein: CASRPGGPNQPQHF
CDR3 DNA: TGTGCCAGCCGTCCGGGGGGGCCTAATCAGCCCCAGCATTTT

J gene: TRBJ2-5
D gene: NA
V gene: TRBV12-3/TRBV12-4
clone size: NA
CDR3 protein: CASSLLRGETQYF
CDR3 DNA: TGTGCCAGCAGTTTACTTAGAGGGGAGACCCAGTACTTC

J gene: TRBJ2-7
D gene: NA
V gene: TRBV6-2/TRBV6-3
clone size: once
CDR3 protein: CASSSALSRAVEQYF
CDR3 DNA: TGTGCCAGCAGTTCAGCTTTATCCAGGGCCGTCGAGCAGTACTTC

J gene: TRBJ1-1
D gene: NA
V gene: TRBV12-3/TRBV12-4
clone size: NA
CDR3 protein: CASSFRGTEAFF
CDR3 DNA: TGTGCCAGCAGTTTTCGGGGGACTGAAGCTTTCTTT